Listed below are T cell receptor beta chains from one sample, sequenced in a study of CD8+ T cells in alopecia areata. Here immunoSEQ multiplex PCR was the method, and the copy in TCRdb shows in-frame clones only, minus some. The sample comprises hundreds of thousands of clones, under 70% of which are singletons, and around 1.2% rests with the top ten. This sample comprised CD4+ T cells sorted from blood, obtained at week 0. The receptor set was obtained from a human donor with alopecia areata. CDR3s include the opening cysteine and the closing phenylalanine or tryptophan. A D gene is named only where the DNA matches it firmly. Part of the rows lack a size; the others show once, few, many or a class for expanded clones.

>TRBV7-2|NA|NA|TRBJ1-2
CASSPGGGGYTF
TGTGCCAGCAGCCCCGGCGGGGGGGGCTACACCTTC
>TRBV4-3|TRBD2|NA|TRBJ2-1
CASSQDLMRGTYNEQFF
TGCGCCAGCAGCCAAGACCTCATGCGGGGGACCTACAATGAGCAGTTCTTC
>TRBV4-3|NA|few|TRBJ2-7
CASSQVAGAPGHEQYF
TGCGCCAGCAGCCAAGTCGCGGGGGCGCCCGGCCACGAGCAGTACTTC
>TRBV11-2|NA|NA|TRBJ2-7
CASSLRLTEQYF
TGTGCCAGCAGCCTAAGACTTACCGAGCAGTACTTC
>TRBV5-1|NA|NA|TRBJ2-3
CASSLEGPRTDTQYF
TGCGCCAGCAGCTTGGAGGGACCTCGCACAGATACGCAGTATTTT
>TRBV30|NA|NA|TRBJ1-4
CAWSRWGRGTRTRNEKLFF
TGTGCCTGGAGTAGATGGGGCAGGGGAACCCGAACGAGGAATGAAAAACTGTTTTTT
>TRBV29-1|TRBD1|NA|TRBJ2-5
CSARQGETQYF
TGCAGCGCCAGACAGGGCGAGACCCAGTACTTC
>TRBV9|TRBD1|once|TRBJ2-7
CASSVTWDRGNEQYF
TGTGCCAGCAGCGTAACCTGGGACAGGGGCAACGAGCAGTACTTC
>TRBV15|NA|few|TRBJ2-4
CATAGTDLAKNIQYF
TGTGCCACCGCCGGGACGGACCTAGCCAAAAACATTCAGTACTTC
>TRBV25-1|NA|few|TRBJ2-7
CASSGGAYEQYF
TGTGCCAGCAGTGGTGGGGCTTACGAGCAGTACTTC
>TRBV6-5|NA|NA|TRBJ1-1
CASSLRTDLIEAFF
TGTGCCAGCAGTTTACGGACAGATTTGATAGAAGCTTTCTTT
>TRBV9|NA|NA|TRBJ2-5
CASSVQALETQYF
TGTGCCAGCAGCGTTCAGGCTCTAGAGACCCAGTACTTC
>TRBV6-1|NA|once|TRBJ1-5
CASSEAYSQHF
TGTGCCAGCAGTGAAGCGTATTCCCAGCATTTT
>TRBV29-1|NA|NA|TRBJ1-3
CSVNQGNTIYF
TGCAGCGTTAACCAGGGAAACACCATATATTTT
>TRBV29-1|NA|NA|TRBJ2-5
CSVEEETQYF
TGCAGCGTTGAAGAAGAGACCCAGTACTTC
>TRBV30|NA|NA|TRBJ1-2
CAWSVHRLDYGYTF
TGTGCCTGGAGTGTACACCGGCTAGACTATGGCTACACCTTC
>TRBV29-1|NA|NA|TRBJ1-2
CSTGRGVADGYTF
TGCAGTACCGGGCGGGGGGTTGCGGATGGCTACACCTTC
>TRBV2|NA|NA|TRBJ2-1
CASRAGSSYNEQFF
TGTGCCAGCAGGGCGGGCTCTTCCTACAATGAGCAGTTCTTC
>TRBV2|NA|NA|TRBJ1-6
CASSDLFAGALHF
TGTGCCAGCAGTGACCTCTTCGCGGGGGCCCTCCACTTT
>TRBV30|NA|few|TRBJ2-7
CAWSDNNYEQYF
TGTGCCTGGAGCGACAATAACTACGAGCAGTACTTC
>TRBV7-3|TRBD1|few|TRBJ2-7
CASSHDRGPYEQYF
TGTGCCAGCAGCCACGACAGGGGGCCCTACGAGCAGTACTTC
>TRBV30|TRBD1|few|TRBJ1-2
CAWSVYYSTGGALIYGYTF
TGTGCCTGGAGTGTATATTACTCAACAGGGGGCGCGTTAATCTATGGCTACACCTTC
>TRBV15|TRBD1|NA|TRBJ1-6
CATSREGGQGGSPLHF
TGTGCCACCAGCAGAGAAGGGGGACAGGGAGGATCACCCCTCCACTTT
>TRBV7-2|TRBD2|once|TRBJ2-5
CASSFFTSGETQYF
TGTGCCAGCAGCTTCTTTACTAGCGGGGAGACCCAGTACTTC
>TRBV5-6|NA|once|TRBJ2-5
CASSLGFGETQYF
TGTGCCAGCAGCTTGGGGTTTGGAGAGACCCAGTACTTC
>TRBV7-2|NA|NA|TRBJ1-3
CASSSSWNTIYF
TGTGCCAGCAGTAGTAGTTGGAACACCATATATTTT
>TRBV18|NA|NA|TRBJ2-7
CASSGQEEQYF
TGTGCCAGCTCAGGTCAGGAAGAGCAGTACTTC